The T cell receptor beta chain described here comes from a study of T cell repertoires in cytomegalovirus infection. At the level of the study: Shared public TCR beta signatures pointed to both CMV infection and a matching HLA type. Broader study findings: What dominated the ex vivo response were HLA-C-restricted CMV-specific TCR beta clonotypes. Carriers of CMV and the relevant HLA type were discriminated by public TCR beta frequency.

Germline loops: CDR1 SGHVS, CDR2 FNYEAQ. The V segment lost 3 bases and the J segment 4 bases; nucleotides outside the gene matches: 8. This CDR3 contains 15 residues. This clonotype has only a few counts. Its antigen is undetermined. Each CDR3 protein gets one entry after TCRdb re-called the reads with MiXCR. This sample has hundreds of thousands of distinct CDR3 sequences; about a sixth occur once, and the top ten carry under 9%. Sequencing was done on a sample of PBMCs. The genes are TRBV7-6 and TRBJ2-7; 8 positions agree with TRBD2. The receptor comes from a human donor in good health (CMV status not recorded). Some clones in this sample may be carry-over from other donors' samples. CDR3 amino acids: CASSFGSGAPYEQYF. In nucleotides, the CDR3 is TGTGCCAGCAGCTTCGGTAGCGGGGCCCCATACGAGCAGTACTTC.